Presented here are 28 T cell receptor beta chains from one specimen sequenced in a study of cytomegalovirus exposure and HLA in healthy donors. A multiplex PCR was run with 60 Vbeta primers and 13 Jbeta primers. Sequenced by immunoSEQ multiplex PCR; TCRdb stores in-frame clones only, minus some. The repertoire includes roughly 160,000 clones, roughly 80% of them detected once, and roughly 3.7% sits in the top ten. Specimen: PBMCs. The receptors were gathered from a man younger than 40 in good health and CMV-seropositive.

By share of the sample, this clone is large. The V gene is TRBV5-4, the J gene TRBJ2-6; unclear D gene. Per the germline V gene, CDR1 is SGHNT and CDR2 is YYREEE (reference sequence). This CDR3 spans 16 amino acids. The ends were cut back, 0 bases at V and 0 bases at J, with 7 bases in the middle. The CDR3 here is CASSLGQPSGANVLTF. CDR3 nucleotides: TGTGCCAGCAGCTTGGGGCAACCCTCTGGGGCCAACGTCCTGACTTTC.

This chain joins TRBV28 and TRBJ2-6, with D maybe TRBD1 (5 bases). The germline CDR1 and CDR2 sequences are MDHEN and SYDVKM. Trimming left V 2 bases short and J 3 bases short, with 14 bases between. The CDR3 extends over 17 amino acids. CDR3 sequence: CASSLETRVVGANVLTF. The CDR3 DNA reads TGTGCCAGCAGTTTAGAAACCAGGGTGGTTGGGGCCAACGTCCTGACTTTC.

This clone was detected once. J is TRBJ2-7 and V is TRBV6-5; D not resolved. Germline V gives CDR1 MNHEY, CDR2 SVGAGI. Trimming pared 5 bases from V and 3 bases from J, leaving 5 bases between. The CDR3 has 11 amino acids. The CDR3 here is CASSANYEQYF. In DNA, the CDR3 is TGTGCCAGCAGTGCTAACTACGAGCAGTACTTC.

The gene calls are TRBV5-1 and TRBJ1-1; 8 nucleotides agree with TRBD1. The germline V gene has CDR1 SGHRS and CDR2 YFSETQ. The CDR3 spans 14 residues. After removal of 3 bases from V and 3 bases from J, the junction contained 4 bases not matched to a gene. CDR3 in DNA: TGCGCCAGCAGCTGGCAGGGGGCAGACACTGAAGCTTTCTTT. It translates to CASSWQGADTEAFF.

The V call is TRBV7-9, the J call TRBJ2-7; D is unclear. The CDR3 covers 14 residues. V shed 5 bases and J shed 4 bases, with 15 bases lying between them. CDR1 and CDR2 from the germline V gene are SEHNR and FQNEAQ (reference sequence). DNA of the CDR3: TGTGCCAGCAGCCCCCCCGGAGTCTCTTACGAGCAGTACTTC. Translated, it gives CASSPPGVSYEQYF.

The rearrangement uses TRBV30 and TRBJ1-4, with D unclear. The CDR3 runs to 15 residues. V shed 2 bases and J shed 6 bases, with 16 bases lying between them. Per germline, CDR1 GTSNPN and CDR2 SVGIG (reference sequence). The CDR3 protein is CAWSPSPGEDEKLFF. CDR3 DNA: TGTGCCTGGAGTCCTAGCCCCGGGGAAGATGAAAAACTGTTTTTT. The full variable domain, rest sourced from reference TRBV30 and TRBJ1-4, is SQTIHQWPATLVQPVGSPLSLECTVEGTSNPNLYWYRQAAGRGLQLLFYSVGIGQISSEVPQNLSASRPQDRQFILSSKKLLLSDSGFYLCAWSPSPGEDEKLFFGSGTQLSVL.

The J gene is TRBJ2-1, the V gene TRBV5-1; possibly TRBD2 for D (6 bases). V was shortened by 0 bases and J by 8 bases, with 9 bases between the two germline ends. Germline-derived CDR1 and CDR2 are SGHRS and YFSETQ. CDR3 size: 13 residues. In DNA, the CDR3 is TGCGCCAGCAGCTTGGCGGGGGACTATGAGCAGTTCTTC. This translates into CASSLAGDYEQFF.

The chain employs TRBV5-6 and TRBJ1-4, with 9 bases that match TRBD1. CDR1 SGHDT and CDR2 YYEEEE come from the germline V gene. This CDR3 region has 15 residues. After removal of 3 bases from V and 8 bases from J, the junction contained 8 bases not matched to a gene. For the CDR3, the DNA is TGTGCCAGCAGCTGGAAGGACAGGGGAAGCGAAAAACTGTTTTTT. Encoded protein: CASSWKDRGSEKLFF. The whole variable domain, remainder taken from reference TRBV5-6 and TRBJ1-4, is DAGVTQSPTHLIKTRGQQVTLRCSPKSGHDTVSWYQQALGQGPQFIFQYYEEEERQRGNFPDRFSGHQFPNYSSELNVNALLLGDSALYLCASSWKDRGSEKLFFGSGTQLSVL.

The chain uses TRBV6-1 and TRBJ2-3, with TRBD2 identical over 12 bases. CDR3 length: 15 amino acids. Germline CDR1 MNHNS, CDR2 SASEGT. The ends lost 6 bases at V and 6 bases at J; junction bases unmatched: 7. CDR3 coding DNA: TGTGCCAGCAGGCGGACTAGCGGGGAATTTGATACGCAGTATTTT. It yields the protein CASRRTSGEFDTQYF.

This clone turned up a few times. The V and J genes are TRBV5-4 and TRBJ2-5, with 8 positions matching TRBD2. The CDR3 sequence is 15 residues long. CDR1 SGHNT and CDR2 YYREEE come from the germline V gene (reference sequence). Trimming cost V 0 bases and J 7 bases; bases outside gene matches: 8. The CDR3 DNA is TGTGCCAGCAGCTTGGTTAGCGGGGAGGAGGGGACCCAGTACTTC. Translated: CASSLVSGEEGTQYF. The full variable domain, its missing parts supplied by reference TRBV5-4 and TRBJ2-5, is ETGVTQSPTHLIKTRGQQVTLRCSSQSGHNTVSWYQQALGQGPQFIFQYYREEENGRGNFPPRFSGLQFPNYSSELNVNALELDDSALYLCASSLVSGEEGTQYFGPGTRLLVL.

V and J are TRBV29-1 and TRBJ2-3, with 7 bases that match TRBD1. J lost 0 bases, V lost 0 bases, and 0 bases had no gene match. Germline V gives CDR1 SQVTM, CDR2 ANQGSEA. CDR3 size: 14 residues. Here the CDR3 reads CSVEDRGSTDTQYF. CDR3 in DNA: TGCAGCGTTGAAGACAGGGGGAGCACAGATACGCAGTATTTT.

This clone turned up a few times. J is TRBJ1-2 and V is TRBV29-1, with D possibly being TRBD1 (6 bases). The V gene lost 7 bases and the J gene lost 4 bases, with 13 bases spanning the gap. From germline, CDR1 is SQVTM and CDR2 ANQGSEA. The CDR3 runs to 12 residues. The CDR3 nucleotides are TGCAGCGCTACAGGACAGCCCTATGGCTACACCTTC. Its protein is CSATGQPYGYTF.

The chain employs TRBV12-5 and TRBJ1-5; a possible D gene is TRBD1 (6 bases). The CDR3 runs 16 residues. V shed 0 bases and J shed 0 bases, with 9 bases lying between them. Germline CDR1 and CDR2: LGHNT and FRNRAP. The DNA for the CDR3 is TGTGCTAGTGGTTTGGTACTGGGACATAGCAATCAGCCCCAGCATTTT. Protein sequence: CASGLVLGHSNQPQHF.

As for this clone: At one boundary the junction diverges from the germline segment, which might be a read error. The chain carries TRBV7-6 and TRBJ1-6; 8 bases map to TRBD1. CDR1 SGHVS and CDR2 FNYEAQ come from the germline V gene. The CDR3 runs 14 residues. The CDR3 coding sequence is TGTGCCAGCAGCTTGACAGGGGCCAATTTACCCCTCCACTTT. Amino acids: CASSLTGANLPLHF.

The chain employs TRBV27 and TRBJ1-2; weak D call: TRBD1 (6 bases). Germline CDR1 is MNHEY and CDR2 is SMNVEV (reference sequence). Deletions cut 0 bases from V and 3 bases from J, with 11 bases between. CDR3 size: 15 residues. CDR3 bases: TGTGCCAGCAGTTTATCTTCGGACAGACACTATGGCTACACCTTC. Protein sequence: CASSLSSDRHYGYTF.

V usage is TRBV7-9 and J usage is TRBJ1-2, with 7 bases matching TRBD1. CDR1 and CDR2 (germline): SEHNR, FQNEAQ (reference sequence). The V segment lost 5 bases and the J segment 8 bases; nucleotides outside the gene matches: 14. CDR3 length: 15 amino acids. The DNA for the CDR3 is TGTGCCAGCAGCCGCGGGACAGTCAGCTATGGCGGCTACACCTTC. Its translation is CASSRGTVSYGGYTF. The complete variable domain, with remaining parts taken from reference TRBV7-9 and TRBJ1-2, reads DTGVSQNPRHKITKRGQNVTFRCDPISEHNRLYWYRQTLGQGPEFLTYFQNEAQLEKSRLLSDRFSAERPKGSFSTLEIQRTEQGDSAMYLCASSRGTVSYGGYTFGSGTRLTVV.

This clone was found a few times. The V and J genes are TRBV9 and TRBJ1-3, with a tentative D call TRBD1 (5 bases). Trimming took off 4 bases at V and 8 bases at J, with 16 bases between the two ends. Germline V lookup: CDR1 SGDLS, CDR2 YYNGEE. The CDR3 loop spans 14 amino acids. CDR3 residues: CASSPQGLTDTIYF. The CDR3 region has the DNA TGTGCCAGCAGCCCCCAGGGCTTGACGGACACCATATATTTT.

The chain couples TRBV28 to TRBJ2-2; D call uncertain. Trimming left V 7 bases short and J 5 bases short, with 17 bases between. Germline V lookup: CDR1 MDHEN, CDR2 SYDVKM. The CDR3 runs to 15 residues. The CDR3 reads CASNENRGNTGELFF. DNA of the CDR3: TGTGCCAGCAATGAAAATCGCGGAAATACCGGGGAGCTGTTTTTT.

This clone was seen once. V and J are TRBV5-5 and TRBJ2-7, with TRBD1 matching 10 bases. Germline V gives CDR1 SGHKS, CDR2 YYEKEE (reference sequence). CDR3 length equals 15 residues. With V trimmed by 4 bases and J by 2 bases, 6 bases remained unmatched. This CDR3 reads CASSPGTGEAYEQYF. Written as DNA, the CDR3 is TGTGCCAGCAGCCCCGGGACAGGGGAGGCCTACGAGCAGTACTTC.

This clone was found once. The chain joins TRBV6-1 to TRBJ2-7; tentative D call: TRBD2 (6 bases). The CDR3 loop spans 16 amino acids. Trimming removed 4 bases at V and 0 bases at J, with 16 bases between. The germline V gene has CDR1 MNHNS and CDR2 SASEGT. The CDR3 region has the DNA TGTGCCAGCAGTGCCGTCGGAGGGGCCCTCTCCTACGAGCAGTACTTC. This gives the protein CASSAVGGALSYEQYF.

On this clone: The sample holds other DNA sequences that translate to the same CDR3. J is TRBJ2-7 and V is TRBV6-5, with D possibly TRBD2 on 6 matching bases. The V and J ends lost 1 base and 4 bases respectively, with 17 bases between them. The CDR3 length is 16 residues. Germline values: CDR1 MNHEY, CDR2 SVGAGI. CDR3 region: CASSYFSGQGGYEQYF. The CDR3 nucleotides are TGTGCCAGCAGTTACTTTTCGGGGCAGGGAGGATACGAGCAGTACTTC.

The V gene is TRBV30, the J gene TRBJ1-3, with 8 bases matching TRBD1. The CDR3 has 15 amino acids. Looked up from germline, CDR1 is GTSNPN and CDR2 is SVGIG (reference sequence). Trimming cost V 3 bases and J 0 bases; bases outside gene matches: 4. CDR3 amino acids: CAWRAGGHSGNTIYF. CDR3 DNA sequence: TGTGCCTGGAGGGCAGGGGGCCACTCTGGAAACACCATATATTTT.

The chain has TRBV7-8 and TRBJ2-7; TRBD1 aligns across 12 bases. The CDR3 extends over 15 amino acids. CDR1 and CDR2 (germline): SGHVS, FQNEAQ. Losses at the gene ends were 5 bases for V and 3 bases for J; bases not matched to a gene: 5. The chain's CDR3 is CASSTGTGGLYEQYF. The CDR3 DNA is TGTGCCAGCAGCACCGGGACAGGGGGCCTCTACGAGCAGTACTTC. Looking up the rest from reference TRBV7-8 and TRBJ2-7 gives the full variable domain: GAGVSQSPRYKVAKRGQDVALRCDPISGHVSLFWYQQALGQGPEFLTYFQNEAQLDKSGLPSDRFFAERPEGSVSTLKIQRTQQEDSAVYLCASSTGTGGLYEQYFGPGTRLTVT.

The chain is built from TRBV5-4 and TRBJ1-6, with TRBD1 matching 11 bases. Germline assignment: CDR1 SGHNT and CDR2 YYREEE (reference sequence). The CDR3 consists of 14 residues. V lost 5 bases and J lost 9; bases outside the gene matches: 4. The CDR3 DNA reads TGTGCCAGCAGAACAGGACAGGGGGCTTCACCCCTCCACTTT. Its protein is CASRTGQGASPLHF.

The rearrangement joins TRBV7-6 to TRBJ2-1, with a possible D match to TRBD2 (6 bases). V dropped 1 base and J dropped 0 bases, with 7 bases sitting between them. The CDR3 length is 15 residues. CDR1 and CDR2 (germline): SGHVS, FNYEAQ. Written as DNA, the CDR3 is TGTGCCAGCAGCTTAGGGCGGGGCTCCTACAATGAGCAGTTCTTC. Translation: CASSLGRGSYNEQFF.

The chain links TRBV4-2 to TRBJ2-7, with D possibly being TRBD1 (6 bases). The germline V and J ends were trimmed by 4 bases and 3 bases, with 10 bases remaining between them. The CDR3 consists of 13 residues. The germline V gene encodes CDR1 LGHNA and CDR2 YNFKEQ. This CDR3 reads CASSPGRGYEQYF. Written as DNA, the CDR3 is TGTGCCAGCAGCCCCGGCAGGGGCTACGAGCAGTACTTC.

The CDR3, as DNA: TGTGCCAGTAGTAGAACAGGGTTTGACGAGCAGTACTTC. It specifies CASSRTGFDEQYF. The J gene is TRBJ2-7, the V gene TRBV19, with D possibly being TRBD1 (6 bases). Germline V lookup: CDR1 LNHDA, CDR2 SQIVND (reference sequence). This CDR3 comprises 13 residues. The ends were cut back, 4 bases at V and 5 bases at J, with 12 bases in the middle.

The chain recombines TRBV5-4 with TRBJ1-2; D may be TRBD1 (5 bases). Trimming took 4 bases from V and 1 from J, leaving 8 bases between them. Germline V gene lookup returns CDR1 SGHNT and CDR2 YYREEE (reference sequence). The CDR3 has 13 residues. The CDR3 region is CASSLDSNYGYTF. As DNA, the CDR3 is TGTGCCAGCAGCCTAGACAGTAACTATGGCTACACCTTC.